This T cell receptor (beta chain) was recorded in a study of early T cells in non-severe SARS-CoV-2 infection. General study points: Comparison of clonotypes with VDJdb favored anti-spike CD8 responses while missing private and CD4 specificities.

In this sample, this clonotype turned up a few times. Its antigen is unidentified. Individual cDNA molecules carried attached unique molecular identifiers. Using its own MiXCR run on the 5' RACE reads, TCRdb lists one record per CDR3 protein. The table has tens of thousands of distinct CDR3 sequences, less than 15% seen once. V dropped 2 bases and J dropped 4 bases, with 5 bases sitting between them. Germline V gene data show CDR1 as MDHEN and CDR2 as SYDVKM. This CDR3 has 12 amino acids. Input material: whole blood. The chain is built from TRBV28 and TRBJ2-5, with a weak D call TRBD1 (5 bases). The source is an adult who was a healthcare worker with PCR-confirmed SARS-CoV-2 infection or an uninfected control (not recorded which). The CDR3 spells CASSLQGETQYF. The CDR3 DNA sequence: TGTGCCAGCAGTTTACAGGGAGAGACCCAGTACTTC.